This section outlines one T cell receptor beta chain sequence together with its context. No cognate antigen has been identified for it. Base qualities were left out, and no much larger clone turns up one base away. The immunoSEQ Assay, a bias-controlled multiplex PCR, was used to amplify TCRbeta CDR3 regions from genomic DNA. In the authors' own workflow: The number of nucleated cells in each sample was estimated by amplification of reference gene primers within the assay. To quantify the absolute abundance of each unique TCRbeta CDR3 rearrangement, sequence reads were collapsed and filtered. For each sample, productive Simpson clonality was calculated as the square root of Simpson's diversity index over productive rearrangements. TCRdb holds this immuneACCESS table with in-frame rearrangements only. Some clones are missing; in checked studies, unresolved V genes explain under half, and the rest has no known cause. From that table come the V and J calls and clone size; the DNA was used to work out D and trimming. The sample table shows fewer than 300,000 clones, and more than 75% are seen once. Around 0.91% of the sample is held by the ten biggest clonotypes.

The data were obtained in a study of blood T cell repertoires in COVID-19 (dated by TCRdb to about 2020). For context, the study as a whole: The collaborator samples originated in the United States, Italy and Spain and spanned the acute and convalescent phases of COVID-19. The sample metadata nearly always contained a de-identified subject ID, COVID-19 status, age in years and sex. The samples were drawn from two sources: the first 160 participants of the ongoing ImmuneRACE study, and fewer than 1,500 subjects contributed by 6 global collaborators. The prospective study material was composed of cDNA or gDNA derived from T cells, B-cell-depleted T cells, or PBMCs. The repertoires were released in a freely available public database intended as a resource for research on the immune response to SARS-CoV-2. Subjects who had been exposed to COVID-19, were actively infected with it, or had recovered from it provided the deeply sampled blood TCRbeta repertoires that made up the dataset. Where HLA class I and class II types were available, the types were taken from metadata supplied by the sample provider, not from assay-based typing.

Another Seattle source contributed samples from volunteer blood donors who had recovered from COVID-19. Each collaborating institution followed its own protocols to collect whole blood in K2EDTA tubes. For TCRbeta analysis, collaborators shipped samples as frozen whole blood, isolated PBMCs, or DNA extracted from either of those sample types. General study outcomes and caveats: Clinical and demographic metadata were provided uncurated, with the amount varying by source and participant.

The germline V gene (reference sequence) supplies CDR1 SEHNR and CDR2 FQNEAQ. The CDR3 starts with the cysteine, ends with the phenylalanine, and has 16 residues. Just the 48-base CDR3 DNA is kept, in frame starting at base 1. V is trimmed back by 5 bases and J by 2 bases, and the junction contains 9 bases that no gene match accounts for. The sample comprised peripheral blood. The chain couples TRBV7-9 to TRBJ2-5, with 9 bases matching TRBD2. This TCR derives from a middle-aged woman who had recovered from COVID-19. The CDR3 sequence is CASSRGGLAGQETQYF. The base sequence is TGTGCCAGCAGCCGGGGGGGGCTAGCGGGACAAGAGACCCAGTACTTC. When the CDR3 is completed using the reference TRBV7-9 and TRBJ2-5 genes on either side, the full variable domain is DTGVSQNPRHKITKRGQNVTFRCDPISEHNRLYWYRQTLGQGPEFLTYFQNEAQLEKSRLLSDRFSAERPKGSFSTLEIQRTEQGDSAMYLCASSRGGLAGQETQYFGPGTRLLVL.